This T cell receptor (beta chain) was recovered during a study of T cell changes during pregnancy in multiple sclerosis. Assay: immunoSEQ multiplex PCR; the TCRdb copy retains only in-frame clones and omits some. The sample includes 40,000 to 45,000 clones, less than 95% of them seen just once. This CDR3 contains 16 residues. The germline V gene encodes CDR1 WNHNN and CDR2 SYGVQD (reference sequence). V was pared by 3 bases and J by 3 bases, with 15 bases between. The rearrangement joins TRBV10-1 to TRBJ2-4, with D possibly matching TRBD1 (5 bases). Specimen: CD4+ T cells from peripheral blood mononuclear cells, collected in the third trimester of pregnancy. This clonotype was obtained from a female donor with multiple sclerosis, enrolled in a pregnancy study. The CDR3 sequence is CASSEGRGFDKNIQYF. The CDR3 DNA is TGCGCCAGCAGTGAAGGAAGGGGCTTTGACAAAAACATTCAGTACTTC.